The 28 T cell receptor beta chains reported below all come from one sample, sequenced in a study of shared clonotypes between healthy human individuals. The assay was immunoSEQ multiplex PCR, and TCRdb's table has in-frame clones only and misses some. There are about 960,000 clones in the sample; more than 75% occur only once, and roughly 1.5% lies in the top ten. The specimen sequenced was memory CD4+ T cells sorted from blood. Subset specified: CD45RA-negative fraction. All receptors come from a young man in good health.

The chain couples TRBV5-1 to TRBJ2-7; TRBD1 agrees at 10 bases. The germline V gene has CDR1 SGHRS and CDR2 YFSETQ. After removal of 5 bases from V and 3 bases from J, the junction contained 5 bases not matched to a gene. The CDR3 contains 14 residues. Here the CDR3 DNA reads TGCGCCAGCAGGCCGGGACAGGGGAACTACGAGCAGTACTTC. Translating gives CASRPGQGNYEQYF.

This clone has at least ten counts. For the CDR3, the DNA is TGTGCCAGCAGTGACAGCCGGACAGGGAACTATGGCTACACCTTC. Residues: CASSDSRTGNYGYTF. The V and J genes are TRBV6-4 and TRBJ1-2, with 8 bases fitting TRBD1. The V gene end was trimmed by 2 bases and the J gene end by 2 bases; junction bases not matched to a gene: 4. Germline CDR1 and CDR2: MRHNA and SNTAGT. The CDR3 consists of 15 residues.

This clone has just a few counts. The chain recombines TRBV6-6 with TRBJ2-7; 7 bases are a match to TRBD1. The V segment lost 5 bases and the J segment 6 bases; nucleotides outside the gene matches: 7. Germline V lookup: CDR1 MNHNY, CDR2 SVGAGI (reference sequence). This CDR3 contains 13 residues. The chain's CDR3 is CASSETGRAEQYF. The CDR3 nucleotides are TGTGCCAGCAGTGAGACAGGGCGGGCCGAGCAGTACTTC.

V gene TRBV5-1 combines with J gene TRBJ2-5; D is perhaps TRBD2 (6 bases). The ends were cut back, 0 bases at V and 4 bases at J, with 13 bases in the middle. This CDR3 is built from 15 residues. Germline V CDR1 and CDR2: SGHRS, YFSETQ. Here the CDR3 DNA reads TGCGCCAGCAGCTTGGCCCCCGGGGGAAGAGAGACCCAGTACTTC. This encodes CASSLAPGGRETQYF.

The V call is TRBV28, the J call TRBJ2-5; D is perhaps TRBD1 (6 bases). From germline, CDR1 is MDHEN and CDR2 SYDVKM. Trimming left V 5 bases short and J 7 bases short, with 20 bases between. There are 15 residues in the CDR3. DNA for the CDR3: TGTGCCAGCAGTCTTGGGGGCCTTGGGGCCGGGACCCAGTACTTC. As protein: CASSLGGLGAGTQYF.

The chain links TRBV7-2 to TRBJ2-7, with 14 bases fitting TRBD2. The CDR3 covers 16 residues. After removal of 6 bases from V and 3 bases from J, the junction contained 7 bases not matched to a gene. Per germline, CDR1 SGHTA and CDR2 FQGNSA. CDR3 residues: CASRGAGLAGGYEQYF. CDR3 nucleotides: TGTGCCAGCAGGGGGGCCGGACTAGCGGGAGGCTACGAGCAGTACTTC.

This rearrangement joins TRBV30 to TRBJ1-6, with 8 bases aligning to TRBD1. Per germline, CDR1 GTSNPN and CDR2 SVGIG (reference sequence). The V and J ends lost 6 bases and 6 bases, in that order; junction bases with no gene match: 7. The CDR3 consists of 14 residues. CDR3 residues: CACPFGQGNSPLHF. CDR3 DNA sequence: TGTGCCTGTCCTTTCGGACAGGGTAATTCACCCCTCCACTTT.

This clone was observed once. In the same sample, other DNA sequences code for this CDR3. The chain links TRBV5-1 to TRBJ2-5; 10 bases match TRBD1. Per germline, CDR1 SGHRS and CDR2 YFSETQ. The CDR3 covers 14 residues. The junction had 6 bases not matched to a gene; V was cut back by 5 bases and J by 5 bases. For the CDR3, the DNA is TGCGCCAGCAGTTCGACAGGGGGCAGCGAGACCCAGTACTTC. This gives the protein CASSSTGGSETQYF.

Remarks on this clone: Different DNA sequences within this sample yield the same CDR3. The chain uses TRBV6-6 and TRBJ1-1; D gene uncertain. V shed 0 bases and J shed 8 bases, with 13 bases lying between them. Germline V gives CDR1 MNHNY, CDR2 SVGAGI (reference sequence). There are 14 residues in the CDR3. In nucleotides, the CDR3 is TGTGCCAGCAGTTACTCTCCTGGAGGAACAGAAGCTTTCTTT. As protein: CASSYSPGGTEAFF.

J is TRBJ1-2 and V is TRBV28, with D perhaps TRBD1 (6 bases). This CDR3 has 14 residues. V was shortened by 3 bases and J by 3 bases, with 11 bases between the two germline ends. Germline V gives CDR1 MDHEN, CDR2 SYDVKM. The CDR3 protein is CASSLIAGDYGYTF. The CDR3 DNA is TGTGCCAGCAGTTTGATTGCAGGGGACTATGGCTACACCTTC.

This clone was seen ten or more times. The chain's CDR3 is CASSYRAVGYTF. The DNA for the CDR3 is TGTGCCAGCAGTTATCGGGCAGTCGGCTACACCTTC. J is TRBJ1-2 and V is TRBV6-8; D uncertain. The V end lost 3 bases, the J end lost 8 bases, and 10 bases lay between the germline ends. Germline V CDR1 and CDR2: MNHGY, SAAAGT. The CDR3 covers 12 residues.

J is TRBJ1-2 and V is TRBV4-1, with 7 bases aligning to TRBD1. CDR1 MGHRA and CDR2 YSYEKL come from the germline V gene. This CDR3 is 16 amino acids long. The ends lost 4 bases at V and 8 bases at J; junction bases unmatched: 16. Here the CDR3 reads CASSPSPTGNVGGYTF. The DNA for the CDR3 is TGCGCCAGCAGCCCGAGTCCGACAGGGAATGTTGGCGGCTACACCTTC.

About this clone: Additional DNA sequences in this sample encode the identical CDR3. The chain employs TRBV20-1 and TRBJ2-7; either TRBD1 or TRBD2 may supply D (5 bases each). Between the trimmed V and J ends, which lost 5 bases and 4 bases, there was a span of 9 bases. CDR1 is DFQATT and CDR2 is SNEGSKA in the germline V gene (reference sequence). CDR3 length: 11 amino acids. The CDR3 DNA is TGCAGTGCTCGGGACCTATACGAGCAGTACTTC. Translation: CSARDLYEQYF.

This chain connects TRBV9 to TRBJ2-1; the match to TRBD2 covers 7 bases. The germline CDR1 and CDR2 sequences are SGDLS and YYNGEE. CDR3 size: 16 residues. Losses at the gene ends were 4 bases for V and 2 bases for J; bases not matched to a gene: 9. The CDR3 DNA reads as TGTGCCAGCAGCCCCGGGTCTGCGGGAGCCTACAATGAGCAGTTCTTC. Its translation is CASSPGSAGAYNEQFF.

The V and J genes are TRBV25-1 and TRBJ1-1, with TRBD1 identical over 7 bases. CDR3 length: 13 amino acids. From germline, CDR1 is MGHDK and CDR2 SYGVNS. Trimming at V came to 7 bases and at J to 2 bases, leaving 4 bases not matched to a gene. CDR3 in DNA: TGTGCCAGCATTAGGGACAGTAACACTGAAGCTTTCTTT. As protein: CASIRDSNTEAFF.

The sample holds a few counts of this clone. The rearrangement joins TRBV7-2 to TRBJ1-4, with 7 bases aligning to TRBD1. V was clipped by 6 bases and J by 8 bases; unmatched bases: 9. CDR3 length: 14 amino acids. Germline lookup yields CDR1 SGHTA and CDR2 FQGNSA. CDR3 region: CASSFRQGQEKLFF. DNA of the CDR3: TGTGCCAGCAGTTTCAGACAGGGCCAAGAAAAACTGTTTTTT. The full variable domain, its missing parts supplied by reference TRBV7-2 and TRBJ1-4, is GAGVSQSPSNKVTEKGKDVELRCDPISGHTALYWYRQSLGQGLEFLIYFQGNSAPDKSGLPSDRFSAERTGGSVSTLTIQRTQQEDSAVYLCASSFRQGQEKLFFGSGTQLSVL.

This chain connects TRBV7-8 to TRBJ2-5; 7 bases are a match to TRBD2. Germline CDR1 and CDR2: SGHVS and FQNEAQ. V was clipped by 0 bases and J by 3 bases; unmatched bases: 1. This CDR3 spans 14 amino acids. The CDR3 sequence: CASSLASGKETQYF. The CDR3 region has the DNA TGTGCCAGCAGCTTAGCCAGCGGGAAAGAGACCCAGTACTTC.

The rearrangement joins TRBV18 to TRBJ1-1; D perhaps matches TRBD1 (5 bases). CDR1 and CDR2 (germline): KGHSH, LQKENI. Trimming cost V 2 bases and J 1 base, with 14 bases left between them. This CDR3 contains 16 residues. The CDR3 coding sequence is TGTGCCAGCTCACCATCTTCCGGGGACGAGAACACTGAAGCTTTCTTT. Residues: CASSPSSGDENTEAFF.

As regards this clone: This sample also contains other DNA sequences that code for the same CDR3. The CDR3 DNA sequence: TGTGCCAGCTCACCCCGGACAGGATCTTACGAGCAGTACTTC. It encodes CASSPRTGSYEQYF. The V gene is TRBV18, the J gene TRBJ2-7; 7 bases fit TRBD1. CDR1 and CDR2 from the germline V gene are KGHSH and LQKENI. With V trimmed by 3 bases and J by 4 bases, 6 bases remained unmatched. CDR3 length: 14 residues.

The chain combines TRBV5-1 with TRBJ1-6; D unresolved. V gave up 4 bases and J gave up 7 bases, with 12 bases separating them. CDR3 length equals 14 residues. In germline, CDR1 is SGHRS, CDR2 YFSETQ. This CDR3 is CASSPAMTNSPLHF. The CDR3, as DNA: TGCGCCAGCAGCCCGGCTATGACGAATTCACCCCTCCACTTT. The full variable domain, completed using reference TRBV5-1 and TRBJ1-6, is KAGVTQTPRYLIKTRGQQVTLSCSPISGHRSVSWYQQTPGQGLQFLFEYFSETQRNKGNFPGRFSGRQFSNSRSEMNVSTLELGDSALYLCASSPAMTNSPLHFGNGTRLTVT.

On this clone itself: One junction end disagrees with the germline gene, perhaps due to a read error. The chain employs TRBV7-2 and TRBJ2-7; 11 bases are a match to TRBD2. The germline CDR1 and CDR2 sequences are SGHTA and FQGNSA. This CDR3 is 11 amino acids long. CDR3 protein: CASSFSGRVNF. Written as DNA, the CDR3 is TGTGCCAGCAGCTTTAGCGGGAGGGTGAACTTC.

The CDR3 nucleotides read TGTGCCAGCAGTGACGGACAGTCCTACGAGCAGTACTTC. This gives the protein CASSDGQSYEQYF. V usage is TRBV2 and J usage is TRBJ2-7, with a possible D match to TRBD1 (6 bases). The CDR3 has 13 amino acids. Trimming shortened V by 3 bases and J by 1 base, and 7 bases separated the two germline ends. Looked up from germline, CDR1 is SNHLY and CDR2 is FYNNEI.

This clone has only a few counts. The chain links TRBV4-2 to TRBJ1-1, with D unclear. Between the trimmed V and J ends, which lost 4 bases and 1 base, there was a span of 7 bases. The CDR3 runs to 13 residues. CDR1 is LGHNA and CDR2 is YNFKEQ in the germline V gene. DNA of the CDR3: TGTGCCAGCAGCCGAAGGGAGAACACTGAAGCTTTCTTT. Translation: CASSRRENTEAFF.

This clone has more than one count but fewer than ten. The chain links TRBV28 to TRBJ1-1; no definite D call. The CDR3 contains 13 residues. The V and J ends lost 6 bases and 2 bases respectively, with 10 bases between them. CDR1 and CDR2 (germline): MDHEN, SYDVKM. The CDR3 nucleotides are TGTGCCAGCAGCCCACTCCATAACACTGAAGCTTTCTTT. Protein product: CASSPLHNTEAFF.

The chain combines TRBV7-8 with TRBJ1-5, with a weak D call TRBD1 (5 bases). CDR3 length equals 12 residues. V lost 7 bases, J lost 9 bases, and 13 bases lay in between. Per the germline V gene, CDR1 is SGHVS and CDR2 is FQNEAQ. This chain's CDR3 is CASNPVGGPQHF. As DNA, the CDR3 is TGTGCCAGCAACCCCGTCGGGGGGCCCCAGCATTTT.

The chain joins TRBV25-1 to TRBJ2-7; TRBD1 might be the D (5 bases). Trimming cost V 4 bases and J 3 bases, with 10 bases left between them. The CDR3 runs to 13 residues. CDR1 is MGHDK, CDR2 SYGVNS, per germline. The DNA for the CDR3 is TGTGCCAGCAGTGCCGTCAGGGACTACGAGCAGTACTTC. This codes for CASSAVRDYEQYF.

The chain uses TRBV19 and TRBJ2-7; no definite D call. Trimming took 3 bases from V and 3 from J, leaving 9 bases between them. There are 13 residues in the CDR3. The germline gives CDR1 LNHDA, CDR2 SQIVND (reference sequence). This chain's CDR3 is CASSMSAGYEQYF. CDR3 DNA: TGTGCCAGTAGTATGTCGGCAGGCTACGAGCAGTACTTC.

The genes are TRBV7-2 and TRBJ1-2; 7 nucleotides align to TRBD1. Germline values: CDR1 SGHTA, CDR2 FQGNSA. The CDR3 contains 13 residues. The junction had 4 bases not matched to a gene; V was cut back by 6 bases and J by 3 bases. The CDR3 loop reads CASRNRGDYGYTF. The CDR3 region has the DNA TGTGCCAGCAGAAACAGGGGTGACTATGGCTACACCTTC.